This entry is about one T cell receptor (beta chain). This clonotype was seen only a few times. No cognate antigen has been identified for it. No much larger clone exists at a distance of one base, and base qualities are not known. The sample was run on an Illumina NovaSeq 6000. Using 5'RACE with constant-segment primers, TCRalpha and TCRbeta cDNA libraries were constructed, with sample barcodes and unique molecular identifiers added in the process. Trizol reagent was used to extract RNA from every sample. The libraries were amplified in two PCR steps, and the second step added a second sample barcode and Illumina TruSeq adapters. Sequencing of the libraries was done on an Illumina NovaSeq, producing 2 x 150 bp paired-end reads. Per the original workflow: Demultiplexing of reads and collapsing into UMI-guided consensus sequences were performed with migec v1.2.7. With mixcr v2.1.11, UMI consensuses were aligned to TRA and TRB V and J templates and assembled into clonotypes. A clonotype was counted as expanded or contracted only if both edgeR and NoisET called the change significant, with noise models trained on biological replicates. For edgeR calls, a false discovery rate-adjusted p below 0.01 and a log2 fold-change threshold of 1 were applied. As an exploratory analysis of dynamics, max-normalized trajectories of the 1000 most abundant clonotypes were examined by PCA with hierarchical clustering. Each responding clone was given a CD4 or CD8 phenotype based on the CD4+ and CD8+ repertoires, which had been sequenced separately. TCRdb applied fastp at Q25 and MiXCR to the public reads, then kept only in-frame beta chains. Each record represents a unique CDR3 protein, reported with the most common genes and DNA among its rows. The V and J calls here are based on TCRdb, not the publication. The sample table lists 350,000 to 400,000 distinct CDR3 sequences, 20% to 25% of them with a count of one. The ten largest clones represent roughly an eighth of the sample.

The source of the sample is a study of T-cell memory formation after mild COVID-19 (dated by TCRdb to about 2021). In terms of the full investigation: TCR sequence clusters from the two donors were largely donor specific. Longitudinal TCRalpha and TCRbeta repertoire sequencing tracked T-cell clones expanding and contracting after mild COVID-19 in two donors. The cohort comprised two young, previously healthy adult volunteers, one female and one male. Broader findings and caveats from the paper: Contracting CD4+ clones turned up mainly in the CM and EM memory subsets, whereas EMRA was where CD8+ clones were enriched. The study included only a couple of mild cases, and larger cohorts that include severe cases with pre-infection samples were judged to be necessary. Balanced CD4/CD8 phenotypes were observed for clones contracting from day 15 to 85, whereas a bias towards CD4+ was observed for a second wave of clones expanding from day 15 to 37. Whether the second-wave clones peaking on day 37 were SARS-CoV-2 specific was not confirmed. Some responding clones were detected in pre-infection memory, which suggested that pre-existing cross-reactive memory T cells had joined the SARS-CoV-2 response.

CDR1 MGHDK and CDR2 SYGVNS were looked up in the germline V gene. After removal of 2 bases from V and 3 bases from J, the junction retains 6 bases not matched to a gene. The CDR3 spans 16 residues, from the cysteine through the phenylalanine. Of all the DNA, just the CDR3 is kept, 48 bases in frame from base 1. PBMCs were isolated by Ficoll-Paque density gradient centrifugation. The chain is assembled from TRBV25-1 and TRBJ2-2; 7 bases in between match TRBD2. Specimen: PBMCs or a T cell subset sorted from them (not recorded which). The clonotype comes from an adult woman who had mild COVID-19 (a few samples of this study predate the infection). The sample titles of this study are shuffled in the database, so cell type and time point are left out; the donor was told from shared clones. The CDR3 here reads CASSEPWGGDTGELFF. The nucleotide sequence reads TGTGCCAGCAGTGAACCCTGGGGGGGGGACACCGGGGAGCTGTTTTTT.